The rows below give T cell receptor beta chains drawn from one sample of a study of blood T cell repertoires in COVID-19. The data were produced by immunoSEQ multiplex PCR, yet TCRdb's version contains in-frame clones alone and is incomplete. This table holds some 220,000 clones, 85% found once. The sequencing input was peripheral blood. The receptors derive from an older woman with COVID-19, enrolled during active disease. Both conserved end residues are part of each CDR3. D genes are given only for firm matches. Rows give clone size only sometimes, using once, few, many, or a class for an expanded clone.

size	D	V	J	CDR3	DNA
NA	TRBD1	TRBV5-1	TRBJ2-7	CASSFGQGAVEQYF	TGCGCCAGCAGCTTCGGACAGGGGGCGGTCGAGCAGTACTTC
NA	NA	TRBV6-1	TRBJ1-4	CASSDNRAPNEKLFF	TGTGCCAGCAGTGACAACAGGGCCCCTAATGAAAAACTGTTTTTT
NA	TRBD2	TRBV3-1/TRBV3-2	TRBJ2-1	CASSQLGTSGYNEQFF	TGTGCCAGCAGCCAACTCGGGACTAGCGGATACAATGAGCAGTTCTTC
few	NA	TRBV11-3	TRBJ2-3	CASSWTLSTDTQYF	TGTGCCAGCAGCTGGACTCTTAGCACAGATACGCAGTATTTT
NA	TRBD1	TRBV10-3	TRBJ2-5	CAIRKGQGEETQYF	TGTGCCATCCGAAAAGGACAGGGCGAGGAGACCCAGTACTTC
NA	TRBD1	TRBV29-1	TRBJ2-3	CSVGQGTDTQYF	TGCAGCGTCGGACAGGGAACAGATACGCAGTATTTT
NA	NA	TRBV6-5	TRBJ1-1	CASTPTGSGTEAFF	TGTGCCAGCACCCCTACAGGGTCCGGCACTGAAGCTTTCTTT
medium-sized	TRBD1	TRBV24-1	TRBJ2-2	CATSDYEGGTDNTGELFF	TGTGCCACCAGTGATTATGAGGGTGGGACAGACAACACCGGGGAGCTGTTTTTT
NA	NA	TRBV11-2	TRBJ2-7	CASSYRDSPSYEQYF	TGTGCCAGCAGCTATCGGGACTCCCCCTCCTACGAGCAGTACTTC
NA	NA	TRBV4-3	TRBJ2-7	CASSPYSGAEYEQYF	TGCGCCAGCAGCCCATATAGCGGAGCAGAGTACGAGCAGTACTTC
NA	TRBD2	TRBV27	TRBJ2-1	CASTRAGGPTYNEQFF	TGTGCCAGCACGCGTGCGGGAGGTCCAACCTACAATGAGCAGTTCTTC
NA	NA	TRBV21-1	TRBJ2-5	CASSKQDYQETQYF	TGTGCCAGCAGCAAGCAGGATTACCAAGAGACCCAGTACTTC
few	TRBD1	TRBV24-1	TRBJ1-2	CATSDSGTEFNYGYTF	TGTGCCACCAGTGATTCCGGGACAGAGTTTAACTATGGCTACACCTTC
NA	NA	TRBV19	TRBJ1-1	CASSIGDIETEAFF	TGTGCCAGTAGTATCGGGGACATTGAGACTGAAGCTTTCTTT
once	TRBD1	TRBV7-2	TRBJ2-5	CASSFGQARGTQYF	TGTGCCAGCAGCTTTGGACAGGCCAGGGGGACCCAGTACTTC
once	NA	TRBV19	TRBJ1-5	CASSLRRGGDQPQHF	TGTGCCAGTAGTCTGCGCAGAGGGGGGGATCAGCCCCAGCATTTT